These T cell receptor beta chains were read from a single sample in a study of regulatory T cells in long-lasting Graves disease. TCRdb ran MiXCR on the multiplex PCR reads and lists one entry per CDR3 protein. The sample holds 520,000 or so distinct CDR3 sequences; about 12% are singletons and the top ten take around 10%. A further study also used this sample, focusing on T cells in Graves' hyperthyroidism and ophthalmopathy.

The sequenced sample was peripheral blood mononuclear cells (PBMCs), obtained at new diagnosis, from a patient treated with antithyroid drugs. These receptors all stem from a woman aged 30 to 39 with Graves disease. Each CDR3 is given with its conserved first and last residue. D genes are given only for firm matches. Some rows mark clone size as missing; the rest say once, few, many or name a class of expanded clone.

clone_size	d_call	v_call	j_call	cdr3_nt	cdr3_aa
NA	NA	TRBV28	TRBJ1-2	TGTGCCAGCAGTTTACGGGCAGGGCTTGGCTACACCTTC	CASSLRAGLGYTF
many	TRBD1	TRBV2	TRBJ1-1	TGTGCCAGCCTCGGACAGGGGAACACTGAAGCTTTCTTT	CASLGQGNTEAFF
many	NA	TRBV28	TRBJ2-5	TGTGCCAGCAGTTTCGGCAGGGGAAGAGAGACCCAGTACTTC	CASSFGRGRETQYF
many	NA	TRBV2	TRBJ1-1	TGTGCCAGCAGTGAAGCGGAACGGAGAGAAGCTTTCTTT	CASSEAERREAFF
many	NA	TRBV27	TRBJ2-1	TGTGCCAGCAGTTTAAATCCTAGGGCGGGTGAGCAGTTCTTC	CASSLNPRAGEQFF
many	TRBD1	TRBV10-3	TRBJ1-1	TGTGCCATCAGGTCGACAGGGAAGGAGGCTGAAGCTTTCTTT	CAIRSTGKEAEAFF
many	TRBD1	TRBV20-1	TRBJ1-1	TGCAGTGCTGACGAACAGGGGGACACTGAAGCTTTCTTT	CSADEQGDTEAFF
few	TRBD2	TRBV12-3/TRBV12-4	TRBJ2-1	TGTGCCAGCAGCTTGGCCAGGGGACTAGCGGGTTGGTTGAACTACAATGAGCAGTTCTTC	CASSLARGLAGWLNYNEQFF
many	TRBD2	TRBV7-9	TRBJ2-3	TGTGCCAGCAGCCTCCTGACTAGCGGAAACACAGATACGCAGTATTTT	CASSLLTSGNTDTQYF
few	NA	TRBV7-8	TRBJ2-7	TGTGCCAGCAGCTTAAGCGGGACACTTAACGACTACGAGCAGTACTTC	CASSLSGTLNDYEQYF
many	NA	TRBV18	TRBJ2-7	TGTGCCAGCTCATTGGAGATGGATTCCTACGAGCAGTACTTC	CASSLEMDSYEQYF
NA	NA	TRBV7-3	TRBJ2-2	TGTGCCAGCAGCTTCGCAGTTGCGGGAACGGCCGGGGAGCTGTTTTTT	CASSFAVAGTAGELFF
NA	TRBD1	TRBV18	TRBJ1-6	TGTGCCAGCTCACTAAGGACAGGGAGAGAATCACCCCTCCACTTT	CASSLRTGRESPLHF
many	NA	TRBV28	TRBJ2-1	TGTGCCAGCAGTATCCACGGTCAGGTTGAGCAGTTCTTC	CASSIHGQVEQFF